Below, 12 T cell receptor beta chains from the same sample are listed, as sequenced in a study of T cell changes during pregnancy in multiple sclerosis. Some clones are missing from TCRdb's copy, which holds only in-frame ones; the method was immunoSEQ multiplex PCR. The sample lists some 41,000 clones, 90% to 95% occurring once. Sample: CD8+ T cells from peripheral blood mononuclear cells, taken in the third trimester of pregnancy. These receptors all stem from a female donor with multiple sclerosis, enrolled in a pregnancy study.

The chain couples TRBV13 to TRBJ2-7; 12 nucleotides align to TRBD2. J gave up 5 bases and V 4 bases, and 6 bases lay outside the gene matches. The V gene's germline CDR1 is PRHDT and CDR2 FYEKMQ (reference sequence). The length of the CDR3 is 15 residues. CDR3: CASSSRLAGAHEQYF. CDR3 in DNA: TGTGCCAGCAGCTCCCGACTAGCGGGAGCTCACGAGCAGTACTTC.

The chain couples TRBV6-6 to TRBJ2-7; 9 bases agree with TRBD1. This CDR3 spans 15 amino acids. Germline lookup yields CDR1 MNHNY and CDR2 SVGAGI (reference sequence). V lost 3 bases and J lost 1; bases outside the gene matches: 4. The CDR3 region has the DNA TGTGCCAGCAGTTATTCCGGGACAGGGTCCTACGAGCAGTACTTC. It yields the protein CASSYSGTGSYEQYF.

The rearrangement uses TRBV7-6 and TRBJ1-2; the match to TRBD1 covers 9 bases. J was trimmed by 5 bases and V by 6 bases; bases with no gene match: 10. Germline V CDR1 and CDR2: SGHVS, FNYEAQ. CDR3 size: 15 residues. DNA of the CDR3: TGTGCCAGCAGTCCAGGGACAGGGAATCGATATGGCTACACCTTC. As protein: CASSPGTGNRYGYTF.

The CDR3 reads CASSQDRSEAFF. The CDR3 DNA is TGCGCCAGCAGCCAAGATCGGAGTGAAGCTTTCTTT. V usage is TRBV4-1 and J usage is TRBJ1-1; D is unclear. Trimming left V 0 bases short and J 7 bases short, with 6 bases between. Germline V gene sequence: CDR1 MGHRA, CDR2 YSYEKL. The CDR3 is made up of 12 amino acids.

CDR3 protein: CASSQEGQDDTGELFF. Written as DNA, the CDR3 is TGCGCCAGCAGCCAAGAAGGACAGGATGACACCGGGGAGCTGTTTTTT. This chain joins TRBV4-3 and TRBJ2-2; TRBD1 matches at 7 bases. The J segment lost 3 bases and the V segment lost 0 bases, leaving 4 bases of the junction unmatched. Germline assignment: CDR1 LGHNA and CDR2 YSLEER. The CDR3 is 16 residues long.

This clone was picked up one time. CDR3 sequence: CASSLHFTYEQYF. The CDR3 nucleotides read TGTGCCAGCAGCCTGCACTTCACCTACGAGCAGTACTTC. This rearrangement joins TRBV7-2 to TRBJ2-7; D unresolved. Germline V CDR1 and CDR2: SGHTA, FQGNSA. This CDR3 contains 13 residues. V lost 5 bases, J lost 2 bases, and 10 bases lay in between.

The chain uses TRBV28 and TRBJ2-7, with 9 bases aligning to TRBD2. The CDR3 runs to 20 residues. Germline trimming cut 3 bases from V and 0 bases from J; bases unmatched to any gene: 18. Germline V CDR1 and CDR2: MDHEN, SYDVKM. Here the CDR3 DNA reads TGTGCCAGCAGTTTTTTAGTGGCGGGAGGGCCCCCTTTAAGCTCCTACGAGCAGTACTTC. This codes for CASSFLVAGGPPLSSYEQYF.

The V call is TRBV13, the J call TRBJ2-7, with D hard to call. Trimming cost V 2 bases and J 2 bases, with 13 bases left between them. CDR1 is PRHDT, CDR2 FYEKMQ, per germline (reference sequence). The length of the CDR3 is 15 residues. In DNA form, the CDR3 reads TGTGCCAGCAGCTTAAATCTAGGCAAAACCTACGAGCAGTACTTC. Its protein product is CASSLNLGKTYEQYF. The variable domain in full, with the rest retrieved from reference TRBV13 and TRBJ2-7, is AAGVIQSPRHLIKEKRETATLKCYPIPRHDTVYWYQQGPGQDPQFLISFYEKMQSDKGSIPDRFSAQQFSDYHSELNMSSLELGDSALYFCASSLNLGKTYEQYFGPGTRLTVT.

The V gene is TRBV5-8, the J gene TRBJ1-5, with D unclear. The V gene lost 7 bases and the J gene lost 4 bases, with 18 bases spanning the gap. Germline V gene sequence: CDR1 SGHTS, CDR2 YDEGEE. This CDR3 has 15 amino acids. The CDR3 sequence is CASQRLIDWNQPQHF. The CDR3 coding sequence is TGTGCCAGCCAACGACTTATTGATTGGAATCAGCCCCAGCATTTT.

This chain uses TRBV27 with TRBJ2-7; the D gene is possibly TRBD1 (5 bases). Looked up from germline, CDR1 is MNHEY and CDR2 is SMNVEV (reference sequence). The CDR3 consists of 12 residues. The V end was cut by 2 bases, the J end by 3 bases, with 5 bases between. The CDR3 sequence: CASSLTGYEQYF. CDR3 bases: TGTGCCAGCAGTTTAACAGGCTACGAGCAGTACTTC.

The chain recombines TRBV27 with TRBJ1-4, with 8 bases that match TRBD1. Per germline, CDR1 MNHEY and CDR2 SMNVEV (reference sequence). The CDR3 covers 15 residues. V gave up 4 bases and J gave up 8 bases; unmatched junction bases: 9. In DNA form, the CDR3 reads TGTGCCAGCAGTTCCCCAGGGGGCCGGAACGAAAAACTGTTTTTT. Protein: CASSSPGGRNEKLFF. The variable domain in full, with the rest retrieved from reference TRBV27 and TRBJ1-4, is EAQVTQNPRYLITVTGKKLTVTCSQNMNHEYMSWYRQDPGLGLRQIYYSMNVEVTDKGDVPEGYKVSRKEKRNFPLILESPSPNQTSLYFCASSSPGGRNEKLFFGSGTQLSVL.

The rearrangement links TRBV7-9 to TRBJ1-1; 7 nucleotides match TRBD1. The ends lost 4 bases at V and 6 bases at J; junction bases unmatched: 8. The CDR3 is 14 amino acids. The germline V gene has CDR1 SEHNR and CDR2 FQNEAQ (reference sequence). The CDR3 nucleotides are TGTGCCAGCAGCTCCTCAGGGGGTTTCGCTGAAGCTTTCTTT. This codes for CASSSSGGFAEAFF.